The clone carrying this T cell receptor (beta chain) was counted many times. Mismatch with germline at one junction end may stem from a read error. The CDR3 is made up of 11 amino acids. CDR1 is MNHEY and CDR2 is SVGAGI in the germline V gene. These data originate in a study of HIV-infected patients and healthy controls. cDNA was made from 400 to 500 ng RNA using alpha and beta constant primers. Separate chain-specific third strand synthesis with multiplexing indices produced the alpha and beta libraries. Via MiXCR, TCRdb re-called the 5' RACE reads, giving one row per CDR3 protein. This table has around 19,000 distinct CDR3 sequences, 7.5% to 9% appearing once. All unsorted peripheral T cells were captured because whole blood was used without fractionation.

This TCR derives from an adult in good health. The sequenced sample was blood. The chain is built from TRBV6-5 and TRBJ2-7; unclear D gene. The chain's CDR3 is CASSYSNEQYF. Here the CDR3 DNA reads TGTGCCAGCAGTTACTCCAACGAGCAGTACTTC.